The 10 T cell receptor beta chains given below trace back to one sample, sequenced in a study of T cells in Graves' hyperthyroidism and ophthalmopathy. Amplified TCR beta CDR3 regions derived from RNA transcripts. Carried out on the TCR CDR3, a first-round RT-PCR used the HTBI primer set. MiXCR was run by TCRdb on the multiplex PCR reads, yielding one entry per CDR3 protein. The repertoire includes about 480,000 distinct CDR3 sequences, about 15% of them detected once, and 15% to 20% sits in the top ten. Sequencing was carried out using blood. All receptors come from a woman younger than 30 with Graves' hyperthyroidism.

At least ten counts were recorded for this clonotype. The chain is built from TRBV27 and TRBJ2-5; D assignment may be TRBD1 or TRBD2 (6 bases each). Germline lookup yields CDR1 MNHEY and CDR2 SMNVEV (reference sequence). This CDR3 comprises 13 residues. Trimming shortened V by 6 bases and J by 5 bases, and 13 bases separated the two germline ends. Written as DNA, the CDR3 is TGTGCCAGCAGGGATGGGGGGCGGGAGACCCAGTACTTC. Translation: CASRDGGRETQYF.

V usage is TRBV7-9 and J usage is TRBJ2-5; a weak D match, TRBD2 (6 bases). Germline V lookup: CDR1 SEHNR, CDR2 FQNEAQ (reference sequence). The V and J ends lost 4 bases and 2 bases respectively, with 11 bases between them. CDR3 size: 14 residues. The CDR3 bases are TGTGCCAGCAGCTCACTAGCTCTTCAAGAGACCCAGTACTTC. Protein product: CASSSLALQETQYF.

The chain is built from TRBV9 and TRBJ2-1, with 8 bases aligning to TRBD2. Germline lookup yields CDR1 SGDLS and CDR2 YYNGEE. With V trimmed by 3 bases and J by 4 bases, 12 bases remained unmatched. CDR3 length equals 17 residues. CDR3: CASSALPGSGTYNEQFF. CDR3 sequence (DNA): TGTGCCAGCAGCGCCCTCCCCGGTAGCGGGACGTACAATGAGCAGTTCTTC.

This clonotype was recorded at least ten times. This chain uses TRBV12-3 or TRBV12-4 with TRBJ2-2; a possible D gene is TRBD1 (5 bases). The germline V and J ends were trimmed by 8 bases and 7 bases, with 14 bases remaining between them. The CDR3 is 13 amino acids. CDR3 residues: CASVLRADGELFF. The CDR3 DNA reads TGTGCCAGCGTTCTCAGGGCCGACGGGGAGCTGTTTTTT.

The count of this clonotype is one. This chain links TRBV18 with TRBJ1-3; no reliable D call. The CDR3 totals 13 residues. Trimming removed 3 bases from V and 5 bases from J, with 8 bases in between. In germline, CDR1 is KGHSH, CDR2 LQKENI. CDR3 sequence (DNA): TGTGCCAGCTCACCGAAGATCCGAAACACCATATATTTT. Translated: CASSPKIRNTIYF.

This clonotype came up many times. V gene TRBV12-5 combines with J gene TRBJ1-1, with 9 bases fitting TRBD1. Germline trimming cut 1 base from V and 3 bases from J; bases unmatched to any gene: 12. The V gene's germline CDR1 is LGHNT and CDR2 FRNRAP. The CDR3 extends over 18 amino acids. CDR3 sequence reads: CASGLDVYRGPGDTEAFF. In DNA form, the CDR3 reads TGTGCTAGTGGTTTGGATGTGTACAGGGGGCCAGGGGACACTGAAGCTTTCTTT.

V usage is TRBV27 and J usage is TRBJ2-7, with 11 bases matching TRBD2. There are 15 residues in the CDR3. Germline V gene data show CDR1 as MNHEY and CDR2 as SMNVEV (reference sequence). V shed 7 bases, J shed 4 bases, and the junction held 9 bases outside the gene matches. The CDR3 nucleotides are TGTGCCAGCATCTCTTGGACTAGCGGGTATTACGAGCAGTACTTC. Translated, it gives CASISWTSGYYEQYF.

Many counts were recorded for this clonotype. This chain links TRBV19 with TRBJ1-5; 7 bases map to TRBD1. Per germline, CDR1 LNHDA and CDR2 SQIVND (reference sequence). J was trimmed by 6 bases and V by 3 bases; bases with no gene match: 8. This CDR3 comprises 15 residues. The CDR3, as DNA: TGTGCCAGTAGTATCGGGGAGGGGGCTTCTCAGCCCCAGCATTTT. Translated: CASSIGEGASQPQHF.

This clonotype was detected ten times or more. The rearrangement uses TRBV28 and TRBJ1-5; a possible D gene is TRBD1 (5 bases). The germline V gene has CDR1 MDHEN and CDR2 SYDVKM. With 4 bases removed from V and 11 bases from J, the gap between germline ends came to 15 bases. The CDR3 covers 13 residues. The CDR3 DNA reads TGTGCCAGCAGTTCGCTCCTCAGGGAAGCCCAGCATTTT. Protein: CASSSLLREAQHF.

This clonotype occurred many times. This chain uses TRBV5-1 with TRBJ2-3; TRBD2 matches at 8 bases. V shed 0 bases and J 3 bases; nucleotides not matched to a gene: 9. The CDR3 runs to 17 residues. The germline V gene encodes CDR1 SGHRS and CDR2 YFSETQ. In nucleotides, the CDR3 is TGCGCCAGCAGCTTGGGGGATCCGGGACTAGTAACAGATACGCAGTATTTT. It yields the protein CASSLGDPGLVTDTQYF.